This TCR beta chain derives from a study of blood T cell repertoires in COVID-19. Overall study context: Samples taken during acute and convalescent COVID-19 were collected in the United States, Italy and Spain.

As processed by the authors: It was from reference gene primer amplification that nucleated cell counts were estimated. Using immunoSEQ multiplex PCR, the repertoire was profiled, and TCRdb retains in-frame clones only, with some absent. The V and J calls and clone size come from that table; D and trimming were worked out from the DNA. The sample shows approximately 240,000 clones, approximately 80% of them seen only once. Trimming at V came to 2 bases and at J to 7 bases, leaving 2 bases not matched to a gene. CDR1 SGHKS and CDR2 YYEKEE come from the germline V gene (reference sequence). CDR3 length equals 13 residues.

The sequence derives from a woman between 35 and 50 years old who had recovered from COVID-19. The sequenced sample consisted of peripheral blood. The genes are TRBV5-5 and TRBJ2-2; 7 nucleotides match TRBD2. CDR3 coding DNA: TGTGCCAGCAGCTTCCGGGGGGACGGGGAGCTGTTTTTT. This gives the protein CASSFRGDGELFF.